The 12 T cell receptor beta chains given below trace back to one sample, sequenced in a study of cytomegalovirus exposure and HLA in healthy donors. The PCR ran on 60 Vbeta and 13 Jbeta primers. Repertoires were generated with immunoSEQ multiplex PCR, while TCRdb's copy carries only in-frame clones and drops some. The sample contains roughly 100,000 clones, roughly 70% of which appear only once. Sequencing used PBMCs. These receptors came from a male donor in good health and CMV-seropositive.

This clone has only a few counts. The CDR3 DNA reads TGTGCCACCAGCAGGGCCCCGCCAGGGAGGTTCCACGAGCAGTACTTC. As protein: CATSRAPPGRFHEQYF. This chain connects TRBV15 to TRBJ2-7, with D possibly being TRBD2 (6 bases). The CDR3 is 16 amino acids. Germline CDR1 reads LNHNV; CDR2 reads YYDKDF (reference sequence). V was trimmed by 3 bases and J by 5 bases, leaving 20 bases between them.

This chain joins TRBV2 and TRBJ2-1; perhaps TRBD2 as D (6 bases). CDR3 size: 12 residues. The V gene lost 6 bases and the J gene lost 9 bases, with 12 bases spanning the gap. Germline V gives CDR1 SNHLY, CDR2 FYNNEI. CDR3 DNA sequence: TGTGCCAGCAGCCTGCGAGCGGGTGAGCAGTTCTTC. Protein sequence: CASSLRAGEQFF.

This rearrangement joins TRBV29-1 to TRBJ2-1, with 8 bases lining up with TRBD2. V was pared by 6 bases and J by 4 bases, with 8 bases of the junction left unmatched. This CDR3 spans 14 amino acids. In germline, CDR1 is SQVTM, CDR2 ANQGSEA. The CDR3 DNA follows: TGCAGCGTGGCCACTAGCGGCACGTACAATGAGCAGTTCTTC. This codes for CSVATSGTYNEQFF.

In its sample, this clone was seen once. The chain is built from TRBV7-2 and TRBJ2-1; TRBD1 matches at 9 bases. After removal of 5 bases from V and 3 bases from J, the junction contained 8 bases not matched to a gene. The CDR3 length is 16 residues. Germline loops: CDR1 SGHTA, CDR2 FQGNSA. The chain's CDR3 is CASSSRPGQGYNEQFF. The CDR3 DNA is TGTGCCAGCAGCAGTAGACCGGGACAGGGCTACAATGAGCAGTTCTTC.

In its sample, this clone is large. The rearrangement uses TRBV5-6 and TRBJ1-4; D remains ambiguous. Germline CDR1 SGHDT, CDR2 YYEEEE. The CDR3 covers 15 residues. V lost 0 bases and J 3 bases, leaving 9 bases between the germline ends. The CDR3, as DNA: TGTGCCAGCAGCTTGGCCGGGTACTCTAATGAAAAACTGTTTTTT. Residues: CASSLAGYSNEKLFF.

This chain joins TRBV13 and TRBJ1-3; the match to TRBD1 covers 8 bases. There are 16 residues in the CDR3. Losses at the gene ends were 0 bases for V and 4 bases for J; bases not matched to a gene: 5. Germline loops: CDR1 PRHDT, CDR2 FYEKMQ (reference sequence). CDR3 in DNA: TGTGCCAGCAGCTTAGGGCAGGGGGCGCCCGGAAACACCATATATTTT. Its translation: CASSLGQGAPGNTIYF.

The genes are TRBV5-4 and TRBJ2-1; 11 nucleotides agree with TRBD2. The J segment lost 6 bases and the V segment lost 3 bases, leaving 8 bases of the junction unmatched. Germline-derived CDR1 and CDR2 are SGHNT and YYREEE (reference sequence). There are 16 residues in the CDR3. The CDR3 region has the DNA TGTGCCAGCAGCTGGATGACTAGCGGGGCCCTCAATGAGCAGTTCTTC. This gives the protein CASSWMTSGALNEQFF.

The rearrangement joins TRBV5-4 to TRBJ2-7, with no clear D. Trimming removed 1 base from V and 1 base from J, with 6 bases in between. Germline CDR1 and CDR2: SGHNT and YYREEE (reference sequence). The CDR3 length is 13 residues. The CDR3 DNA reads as TGTGCCAGCAGCTTGACAGAGTCCTACGAGCAGTACTTC. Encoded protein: CASSLTESYEQYF.

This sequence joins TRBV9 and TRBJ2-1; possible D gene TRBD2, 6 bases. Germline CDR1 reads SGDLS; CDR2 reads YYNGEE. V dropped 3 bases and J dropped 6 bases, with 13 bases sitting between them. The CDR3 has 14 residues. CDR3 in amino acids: CASSGVTSSNEQFF. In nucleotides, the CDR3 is TGTGCCAGCAGCGGGGTCACTAGCAGCAATGAGCAGTTCTTC.

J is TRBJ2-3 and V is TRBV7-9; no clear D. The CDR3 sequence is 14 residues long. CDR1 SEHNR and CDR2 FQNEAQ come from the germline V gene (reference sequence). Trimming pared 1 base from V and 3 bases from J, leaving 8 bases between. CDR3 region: CASSLEHNTDTQYF. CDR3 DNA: TGTGCCAGCAGCTTAGAACACAATACAGATACGCAGTATTTT.

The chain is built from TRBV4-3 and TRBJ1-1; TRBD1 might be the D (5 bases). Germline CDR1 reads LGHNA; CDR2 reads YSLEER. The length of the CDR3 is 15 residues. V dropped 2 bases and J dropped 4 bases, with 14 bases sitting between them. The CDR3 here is CASSQRTTGATEAFF. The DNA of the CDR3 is TGCGCCAGCAGCCAAAGAACCACAGGTGCCACTGAAGCTTTCTTT.

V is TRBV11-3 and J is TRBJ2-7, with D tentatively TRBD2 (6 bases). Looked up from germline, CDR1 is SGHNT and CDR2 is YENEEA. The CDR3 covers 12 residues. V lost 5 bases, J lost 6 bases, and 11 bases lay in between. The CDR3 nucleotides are TGTGCCAGCAGCGAGGGACTTTCCGAGCAGTACTTC. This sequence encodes CASSEGLSEQYF. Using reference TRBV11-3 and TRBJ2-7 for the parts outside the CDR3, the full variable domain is EAGVVQSPRYKIIEKKQPVAFWCNPISGHNTLYWYLQNLGQGPELLIRYENEEAVDDSQLPKDRFSAERLKGVDSTLKIQPAELGDSAVYLCASSEGLSEQYFGPGTRLTVT.